This T cell receptor beta chain was found in a study of glioma-infiltrating T cells after dendritic cell vaccination. Study findings and constraints: Longer survival after dendritic cell vaccination followed higher pretreatment TIL content.

The table lists this clone with a count of one. No antigen is known for it. Sample time point: after dendritic cell vaccination, including at tumor progression/relapse. Selection required adequate fresh-frozen tumor tissue plus more than two years' survival data. Per the germline V gene, CDR1 is MGHRA and CDR2 is YSYEKL. Trimming left V 1 base short and J 4 bases short, with 10 bases between. The CDR3 is 14 amino acids. TCRB CDR3 was amplified from 2 ug genomic DNA or less. Repertoires were generated with immunoSEQ multiplex PCR, while TCRdb's copy carries only in-frame clones and drops some. The sample lists about 58,000 clones, about 85% occurring once.

The sequence came from a human donor with glioblastoma. The rearrangement joins TRBV4-1 to TRBJ1-1, with D hard to call. Sequences were derived from blood, sampled after dendritic cell vaccination. The chain's CDR3 is CASSQGSARTEAFF. As DNA, the CDR3 is TGCGCCAGCAGCCAAGGCTCAGCGCGCACTGAAGCTTTCTTT.